This passage covers 25 T cell receptor beta chains from one sample sequenced in a study of T cell repertoires in cytomegalovirus infection. TCRdb re-analysed the reads in MiXCR, keeping a single row per CDR3 protein. The data contain under 850,000 distinct CDR3 sequences, about 40% of them singletons. Sequencing was done on a sample of PBMCs. These receptor sequences come from a human donor in good health (CMV status not recorded). Some clones in this sample may be carry-over from other donors' samples.

There are a few counts of this clonotype. The chain recombines TRBV6-1 with TRBJ1-2; 8 positions match TRBD1. This CDR3 contains 13 residues. Germline-derived CDR1 and CDR2 are MNHNS and SASEGT. V dropped 6 bases and J dropped 3; count of bases not matched to a gene: 3. CDR3 sequence (DNA): TGTGCCAGCAGAACACAGGGGGACTATGGCTACACCTTC. Its protein product is CASRTQGDYGYTF.

On this clonotype itself: The junction differs from germline at one of its ends, possibly a read error. The chain carries TRBV4-1 and TRBJ1-5, with D possibly being TRBD1 (5 bases). The CDR3 consists of 15 residues. CDR1 is MGHRA, CDR2 YSYEKL, per germline. CDR3 in DNA: TGTGCCAGCAGCCAACGGTTGGGGGAGGGACAGCCCCAGCATTTT. Translating it yields CASSQRLGEGQPQHF.

This clonotype was picked up many times. This sequence joins TRBV28 and TRBJ2-1; D is perhaps TRBD2 (6 bases). Germline CDR1 is MDHEN and CDR2 is SYDVKM. The CDR3 has 13 amino acids. Trimming removed 10 bases from V and 4 bases from J, with 14 bases in between. The CDR3 sequence is CATLAMTYNEQFF. In DNA form, the CDR3 reads TGTGCCACTCTAGCGATGACATACAATGAGCAGTTCTTC. The entire variable domain, with the rest obtained from reference TRBV28 and TRBJ2-1, is as follows: DVKVTQSSRYLVKRTGEKVFLECVQDMDHENMFWYRQDPGLGLRLIYFSYDVKMKEKGDIPEGYSVSREKKERFSLILESASTNQTSMYLCATLAMTYNEQFFGPGTRLTVL.

The sample holds a few counts of this clonotype. The CDR3 DNA reads TGTGCCAGCTCACCACCGCTCTCAGGATCCTACGAGCAGTACTTC. It translates to CASSPPLSGSYEQYF. The chain has TRBV28 and TRBJ2-7; D ambiguous. With 8 bases removed from V and 1 base from J, the gap between germline ends came to 18 bases. This CDR3 is 15 amino acids long. Germline loops: CDR1 MDHEN, CDR2 SYDVKM. The complete variable domain, with remaining parts taken from reference TRBV28 and TRBJ2-7, reads DVKVTQSSRYLVKRTGEKVFLECVQDMDHENMFWYRQDPGLGLRLIYFSYDVKMKEKGDIPEGYSVSREKKERFSLILESASTNQTSMYLCASSPPLSGSYEQYFGPGTRLTVT.

This clonotype has a handful of counts. The CDR3 region has the DNA TGTGCCAGTCGAGACTGGGGGTATAGCAATCAGCCCCAGCATTTT. It codes for CASRDWGYSNQPQHF. The chain joins TRBV19 to TRBJ1-5, with a weak D call TRBD1 (5 bases). CDR1 LNHDA and CDR2 SQIVND come from the germline V gene (reference sequence). The CDR3 runs 15 residues. V lost 8 bases, J lost 0 bases, and 14 bases lay in between.

This clonotype has at least ten counts. The chain joins TRBV12-3 or TRBV12-4 to TRBJ1-5; D possibly corresponds to TRBD1 (6 bases). The CDR3 is 17 amino acids. V lost 7 bases, J lost 5 bases, and 24 bases lay in between. CDR3 sequence reads: CASTSYNREAVDQPQHF. The CDR3 nucleotides are TGTGCCAGCACCTCCTACAACAGGGAGGCTGTCGATCAGCCCCAGCATTTT.

With regard to this clonotype: This may be a read error: a much more frequent sequence differs by one nucleotide. The chain combines TRBV7-2 with TRBJ1-2; tentatively, D is TRBD1 (5 bases). Germline loops: CDR1 SGHTA, CDR2 FQGNSA. There are 15 residues in the CDR3. Trimming stripped 2 bases from V and 4 bases from J, with 14 bases between. The CDR3 DNA reads as TGTGCCAGCAGCTTAAATACAGGCGGCCCCTATGGCTACACCTTC. Its translation: CASSLNTGGPYGYTF.

This chain links TRBV6-6 with TRBJ2-1; TRBD1 might be the D (5 bases). The CDR3 extends over 15 amino acids. V was shortened by 5 bases and J by 7 bases, with 18 bases between the two germline ends. CDR1 is MNHNY and CDR2 is SVGAGI in the germline V gene (reference sequence). In nucleotides, the CDR3 is TGTGCCAGCAGTGGGGCTGCCCGGGTAATAAATGAGCAGTTCTTC. It encodes CASSGAARVINEQFF.

This sequence joins TRBV12-3 or TRBV12-4 and TRBJ2-3, with D uncertain. The CDR3 has 15 residues. V was shortened by 6 bases and J by 0 bases, with 13 bases between the two germline ends. The CDR3 sequence: CASRGRTRSTDTQYF. The DNA for the CDR3 is TGTGCCAGCAGAGGACGGACCCGAAGCACAGATACGCAGTATTTT.

The chain combines TRBV2 with TRBJ2-1; D is unresolved. The CDR3 length is 12 residues. From germline, CDR1 is SNHLY and CDR2 FYNNEI. V shed 3 bases and J shed 7 bases, with 7 bases lying between them. The CDR3 sequence is CASSDNRNEQFF. In nucleotides, the CDR3 is TGTGCCAGCAGTGATAACCGGAATGAGCAGTTCTTC. Based on the CDR3 plus reference TRBV2 and TRBJ2-1, the full variable domain is EPEVTQTPSHQVTQMGQEVILRCVPISNHLYFYWYRQILGQKVEFLVSFYNNEISEKSEIFDDQFSVERPDGSNFTLKIRSTKLEDSAMYFCASSDNRNEQFFGPGTRLTVL.

This chain links TRBV19 with TRBJ1-6; TRBD1 might be the D (5 bases). This CDR3 has 14 amino acids. The germline V and J ends were trimmed by 6 bases and 6 bases, with 12 bases remaining between them. Germline CDR1 LNHDA, CDR2 SQIVND (reference sequence). The CDR3 sequence: CASSGGAFNSPLHF. CDR3 bases: TGTGCCAGTAGCGGAGGGGCTTTTAATTCACCCCTCCACTTT.

This sequence joins TRBV20-1 and TRBJ2-3; maybe TRBD2 (6 bases). V lost 2 bases, J lost 5 bases, and 17 bases lay in between. In germline, CDR1 is DFQATT, CDR2 SNEGSKA (reference sequence). The CDR3 consists of 15 residues. The CDR3: CSARSPGERGDTQYF. The CDR3 DNA is TGCAGTGCTAGATCCCCGGGAGAACGGGGAGATACGCAGTATTTT.

This clonotype has just a few counts. This chain uses TRBV7-2 with TRBJ2-1; 10 nucleotides match TRBD2. The germline V gene has CDR1 SGHTA and CDR2 FQGNSA. V gave up 8 bases and J gave up 3 bases; unmatched junction bases: 7. This CDR3 has 15 amino acids. CDR3: CASLLAGDYYNEQFF. The CDR3 nucleotides read TGTGCCAGCCTCCTAGCGGGAGATTACTACAATGAGCAGTTCTTC.

This clonotype was counted at least ten times. The gene calls are TRBV7-2 and TRBJ2-7; TRBD1 or TRBD2 may be the D gene (7 bases each). This CDR3 comprises 19 residues. Germline V CDR1 and CDR2: SGHTA, FQGNSA. Trimming removed 2 bases from V and 1 base from J, with 24 bases in between. Here the CDR3 DNA reads TGTGCCAGCAGCTTACGGGGGGTCGGACAGGCTCGATTGTCCTACGAGCAGTACTTC. Translating it yields CASSLRGVGQARLSYEQYF. Together with reference TRBV7-2 and TRBJ2-7, the CDR3 gives the full variable domain: GAGVSQSPSNKVTEKGKDVELRCDPISGHTALYWYRQSLGQGLEFLIYFQGNSAPDKSGLPSDRFSAERTGGSVSTLTIQRTQQEDSAVYLCASSLRGVGQARLSYEQYFGPGTRLTVT.

This rearrangement joins TRBV5-1 to TRBJ1-1; possibly TRBD1 for D (5 bases). The germline CDR1 and CDR2 sequences are SGHRS and YFSETQ. This CDR3 is built from 14 residues. V was cut by 0 bases and J by 2 bases, with 8 bases left in between. The CDR3 DNA is TGCGCCAGCAGCTTGGAGTGGGGCAACACTGAAGCTTTCTTT. Protein product: CASSLEWGNTEAFF.

This chain uses TRBV29-1 with TRBJ2-3, with no clear D. The CDR3 loop spans 12 amino acids. Germline V CDR1 and CDR2: SQVTM, ANQGSEA. Between the trimmed V and J ends, which lost 7 bases and 5 bases, there was a span of 13 bases. The CDR3 sequence: CSAGRSQDTQYF. DNA for the CDR3: TGCAGCGCCGGTCGGTCCCAAGATACGCAGTATTTT.

This clonotype was recorded only once. The chain carries TRBV20-1 and TRBJ2-5; a possible D gene is TRBD2 (7 bases). This CDR3 contains 15 residues. CDR1 and CDR2 from the germline V gene are DFQATT and SNEGSKA (reference sequence). V dropped 3 bases and J dropped 4 bases, with 18 bases sitting between them. CDR3 region: CSAREGGASGETQYF. CDR3 DNA sequence: TGCAGTGCTAGGGAGGGGGGGGCCTCAGGAGAGACCCAGTACTTC.

V gene TRBV5-4 combines with J gene TRBJ2-7, with 10 bases lining up with TRBD2. Per the germline V gene, CDR1 is SGHNT and CDR2 is YYREEE (reference sequence). The CDR3 covers 16 residues. Losses at the gene ends were 4 bases for V and 6 bases for J; bases not matched to a gene: 13. This CDR3 is CASSRPRAGGPSEQYF. CDR3 nucleotides: TGTGCCAGCAGCCGCCCAAGAGCGGGAGGGCCATCCGAGCAGTACTTC. The whole variable domain, remainder taken from reference TRBV5-4 and TRBJ2-7, is ETGVTQSPTHLIKTRGQQVTLRCSSQSGHNTVSWYQQALGQGPQFIFQYYREEENGRGNFPPRFSGLQFPNYSSELNVNALELDDSALYLCASSRPRAGGPSEQYFGPGTRLTVT.

V gene TRBV28 combines with J gene TRBJ1-4; tentative D call: TRBD1 (5 bases). This CDR3 region has 13 residues. V lost 8 bases to trimming and J lost 6 bases, with 13 bases between them. The germline CDR1 and CDR2 sequences are MDHEN and SYDVKM. CDR3 residues: CASLRELHEKLFF. In DNA form, the CDR3 reads TGTGCCAGCCTCAGGGAACTCCATGAAAAACTGTTTTTT.

The gene calls are TRBV7-8 and TRBJ2-2; 12 positions match TRBD1. Germline loops: CDR1 SGHVS, CDR2 FQNEAQ. V lost 5 bases and J lost 6; bases outside the gene matches: 16. This CDR3 has 19 amino acids. The CDR3 DNA sequence: TGTGCCAGCAGCATCCAACCGGGACAGGGGGCGCAAAAAGCCGGGGAGCTGTTTTTT. It translates to CASSIQPGQGAQKAGELFF.

The rearrangement links TRBV6-6 to TRBJ2-4; 7 bases are shared with TRBD2. The germline V gene encodes CDR1 MNHNY and CDR2 SVGAGI (reference sequence). J lost 0 bases, V lost 10 bases, and 18 bases had no gene match. The CDR3 contains 18 residues. CDR3 DNA sequence: TGTGCCATCTACTACGAGCCGGGAGGCCCCCTAGCCAAAAACATTCAGTACTTC. This encodes CAIYYEPGGPLAKNIQYF.

The chain joins TRBV28 to TRBJ1-5; D unclear. V was pared by 5 bases and J by 3 bases, with 2 bases between. The CDR3 has 11 amino acids. Germline assignment: CDR1 MDHEN and CDR2 SYDVKM. CDR3 region: CASSNNQPQHF. CDR3 nucleotide sequence: TGTGCCAGCAGTAACAATCAGCCCCAGCATTTT.

This clonotype occurred once. The final CDR3 position lacks the conserved phenylalanine or tryptophan, pointing to a likely read error. This chain links TRBV4-3 with TRBJ2-2; tentative D call: TRBD1 (6 bases). Trimming pared 2 bases from V and 7 bases from J, leaving 20 bases between. The CDR3 sequence is 17 residues long. Germline CDR1 reads LGHNA; CDR2 reads YSLEER. The DNA for the CDR3 is TGCGCCAGCAGCCAACCAGGACAGAGGCGAGGGATCGGGGAGCTGTTTTTG. This sequence encodes CASSQPGQRRGIGELFL.

Many counts were recorded for this clonotype. Compared with germline, one end of the junction differs, possibly owing to a read error. V and J are TRBV7-3 and TRBJ1-1, with D perhaps TRBD1 (6 bases). This CDR3 comprises 15 residues. Germline CDR1 is SGHTA and CDR2 is FQGTGA. CDR3 sequence: CASSQSGGGNAEAFF. CDR3 nucleotides: TGTGCCAGCAGCCAATCCGGAGGGGGGAACGCTGAAGCTTTCTTT.

The chain links TRBV27 to TRBJ2-3; 11 positions match TRBD2. CDR1 is MNHEY and CDR2 is SMNVEV in the germline V gene (reference sequence). This CDR3 is built from 17 residues. V lost 4 bases, J lost 2 bases, and 8 bases stayed unmatched. The CDR3 nucleotides are TGTGCCAGCAGTTCACTCCTACTAGCGGGAGTCACAGATACGCAGTATTTT. Translating gives CASSSLLLAGVTDTQYF.